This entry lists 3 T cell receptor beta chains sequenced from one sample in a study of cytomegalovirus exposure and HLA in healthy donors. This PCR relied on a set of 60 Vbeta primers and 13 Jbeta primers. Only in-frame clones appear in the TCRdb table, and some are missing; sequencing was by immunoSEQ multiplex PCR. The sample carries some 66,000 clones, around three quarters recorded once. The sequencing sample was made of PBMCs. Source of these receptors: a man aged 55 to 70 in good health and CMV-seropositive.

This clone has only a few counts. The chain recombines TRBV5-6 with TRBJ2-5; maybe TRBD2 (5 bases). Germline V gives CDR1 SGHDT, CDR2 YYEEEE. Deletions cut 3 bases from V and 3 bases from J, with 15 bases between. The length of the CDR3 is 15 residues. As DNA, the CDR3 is TGTGCCAGCAGCTCCTTCAATCCGGGGAAAGAGACCCAGTACTTC. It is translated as CASSSFNPGKETQYF.

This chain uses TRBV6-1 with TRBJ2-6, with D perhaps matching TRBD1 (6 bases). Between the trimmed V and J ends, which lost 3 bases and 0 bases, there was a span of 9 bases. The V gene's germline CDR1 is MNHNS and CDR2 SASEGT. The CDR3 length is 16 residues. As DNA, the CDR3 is TGTGCCAGCAGTGACAGGGGATCCTCTGGGGCCAACGTCCTGACTTTC. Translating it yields CASSDRGSSGANVLTF.

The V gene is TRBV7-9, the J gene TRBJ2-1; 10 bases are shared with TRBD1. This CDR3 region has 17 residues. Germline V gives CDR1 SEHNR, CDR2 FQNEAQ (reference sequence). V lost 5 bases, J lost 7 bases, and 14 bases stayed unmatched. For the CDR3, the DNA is TGTGCCAGCAGCCGTTTGGGAGGGACAGGGGCGAAAAATGAGCAGTTCTTC. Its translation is CASSRLGGTGAKNEQFF. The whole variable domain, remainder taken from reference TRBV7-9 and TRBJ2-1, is DTGVSQNPRHKITKRGQNVTFRCDPISEHNRLYWYRQTLGQGPEFLTYFQNEAQLEKSRLLSDRFSAERPKGSFSTLEIQRTEQGDSAMYLCASSRLGGTGAKNEQFFGPGTRLTVL.